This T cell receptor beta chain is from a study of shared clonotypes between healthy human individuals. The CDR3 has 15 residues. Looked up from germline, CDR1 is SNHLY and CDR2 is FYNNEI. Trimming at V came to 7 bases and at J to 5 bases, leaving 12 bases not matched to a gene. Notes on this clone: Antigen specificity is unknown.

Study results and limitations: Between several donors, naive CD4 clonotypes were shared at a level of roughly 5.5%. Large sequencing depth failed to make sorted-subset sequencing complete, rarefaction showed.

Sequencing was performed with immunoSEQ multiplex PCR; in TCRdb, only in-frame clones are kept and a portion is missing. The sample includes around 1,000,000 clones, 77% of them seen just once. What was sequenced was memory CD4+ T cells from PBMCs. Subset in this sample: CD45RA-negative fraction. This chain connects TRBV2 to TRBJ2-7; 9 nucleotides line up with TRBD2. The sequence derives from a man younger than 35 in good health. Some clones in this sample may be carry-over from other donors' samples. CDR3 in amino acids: CASTRSRGRVHEQYF. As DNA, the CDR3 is TGTGCCAGCACCCGGAGTCGCGGGAGGGTCCACGAGCAGTACTTC.